This TCR beta chain was profiled in a study of T cells generated in artificial thymic organoids (dated by TCRdb to 2015 to 2018). Background for the entire study: In some experiments, thymic T cells were further FACS-purified to deplete CD4 immature single positive or double positive precursors. The study compared TCR alpha and beta CDR3 repertoires of CD8 single positive T cells derived from in vitro artificial thymic organoids with the repertoires of thymic and peripheral blood naive CD8 T cells. The repertoire sequencing data shown were described as representative of three independent experiments.

This clonotype qualifies as medium-sized (0.01 to 0.1%). No cognate antigen has been identified for it. No quality values exist for individual bases; no much larger clone is one base distant. General findings and caveats noted by the study authors: CD8 single positive T cells derived from organoids showed physiological TCR clonotype diversity comparable to the diversity seen in thymic and blood naive CD8 T cells.

Based on the germline V gene, the CDR1 and CDR2 sequences are MNHNS and SASEGT. Counted from cysteine to phenylalanine, this CDR3 has 15 amino acids. Solely the CDR3 DNA is kept, with 45 bases framed from the first base. A distance of 13 bases separates the germline ends of V and J, which lose 2 bases and 3 bases respectively. Separate semi-nested PCR amplifications were run for the TCRalpha and TCRbeta libraries, using Advantage 2 and reverse primers located in the TRAC or TRBC constant regions. Between roughly 3 and 550 ng of total RNA was used as input for first-strand cDNA synthesis. The TCR cDNA libraries were generated by 5'-RACE using the SMARTer PCR cDNA Synthesis kit, with a poly-dT primer driving first-strand synthesis. The semi-nested reverse primers in the constant regions carried 5-nucleotide sample-specific barcodes, and the PCR products were cleaned up with the Zymo DNA Clean and Concentrator-5 kit. Up to ten barcoded samples were pooled, ligated to Illumina adaptors and sequenced on an Illumina MiSeq as 2 x 150 bp paired-end reads. The original methods were these. Demultiplexed reads were aligned with BLAT to a custom library of all human TRAV, TRAJ, TRBV, TRBD and TRBJ combinations from IMGT. The best BLAT hits were picked using pslCDnaFilter (-maxAligns=1, -ignoreIntrons), and custom Perl scripts were used to calculate clonotype frequencies. The public sequencing data were trimmed at Q25 with fastp and processed into clonotypes with MiXCR by TCRdb, which kept only in-frame beta chains. All rows with the same CDR3 protein become a single entry with the most common DNA and genes. The V and J calls come from TCRdb's annotation, not from the publication. The sample yields some 2,500 distinct CDR3 sequences; 11% were counted once. The ten largest clones add up to around 3% of the sample.

Primary CD8+ T cells were enriched with magnetic beads using the Miltenyi CD8+ T cell Isolation Kit. Before RNA extraction, CD3+TCRalphabeta+CD8 single positive T cells from both organoids and thymus were sorted by FACS. For each sample, total RNA was purified from around 40,000 to 200,000 sorted cells using the RNeasy Micro kit, and RNA quality was assessed on an Agilent RNA 6000 Nano chip. Thymic fragments were dissected, disrupted by pipetting and passed through a 70 um strainer to release thymocytes. The receptor was derived from a human donor who gave cord blood stem cells for thymic organoid culture, a cardiac surgery patient who gave postnatal thymus, or a blood donor (not recorded which). The sequenced sample was naive CD8+ T cells from the thymus. The cell subset or site label, as the study defines it: CD3+TCRalphabeta+CD8SP T cells; for blood, CD45RO-CCR7+ naive CD8+ T cells. The V gene is TRBV6-1 and the J gene is TRBJ1-2, and TRBD1 may be the D gene, going by 5 matching bases. The DNA reads as follows: TGTGCCAGCAGTGAAAGAATCTGGGGGGACTATGGCTACACCTTC. This yields the protein CASSERIWGDYGYTF.